This TCR beta chain originates from a study of blood T cell repertoires in COVID-19. Across the whole study: Some COVID-19 samples were acute and others convalescent; all came from the United States, Italy and Spain. T cells, B-cell-depleted T cells, or PBMCs supplied cDNA or gDNA.

The ends were cut back, 6 bases at V and 6 bases at J, with 14 bases in the middle. Germline V lookup: CDR1 MNHEY, CDR2 SVGAGI. This CDR3 is built from 13 residues. How the authors handled the data: Counts of nucleated cells, estimated from reference gene primer amplification, were obtained. Libraries were prepared by immunoSEQ multiplex PCR; TCRdb keeps only in-frame clonotypes and omits some of them. From that table come the V and J calls and clone size; the DNA was used to work out D and trimming. The sample carries 150,000 to 200,000 clones, roughly nine tenths recorded once. Sample: peripheral blood. This rearrangement joins TRBV6-5 to TRBJ1-1; D is possibly TRBD1 (6 bases). The receptor was derived from a young man who had recovered from COVID-19. The CDR3 DNA reads as TGTGCCAGCAGCTTGGGGGGGCTTGCTGAAGCTTTCTTT. It specifies CASSLGGLAEAFF.